The clone carrying this T cell receptor beta chain was detected once. Its antigen remains unknown. The data were obtained in a study of T cell responses to AZD1222 COVID-19 vaccine. Method: immunoSEQ multiplex PCR; TCRdb's copy keeps in-frame clones and lacks some. The sample lists around 100,000 clones; approximately 91% were seen once. Trimming took off 6 bases at V and 5 bases at J, with 7 bases between the two ends. This CDR3 has 12 residues. Germline loops: CDR1 SNHLY, CDR2 FYNNEI. Points from the study as a whole: Scientists sampled the repertoires only once the peak T cell response had passed. The study found vaccine-associated CD4 TCRs spanning spike, dominant at 160-218 and 743-854. Just a handful of AZD1222 recipients tested seropositive at baseline.

The source material was peripheral blood, sampled on day 0 of AZD1222 vaccination. The source of this sequence is an adult in good health. The chain joins TRBV2 to TRBJ1-4; D perhaps matches TRBD1 (5 bases). DNA of the CDR3: TGTGCCAGCAGGGGACTAAATGAAAAACTGTTTTTT. It encodes CASRGLNEKLFF.